The subject of this entry is one TCR beta chain. The antigen is not known. The sample originates from a study of chemoradiotherapy in HPV16-positive cancers. Profiling relied on immunoSEQ multiplex PCR, and the TCRdb table lists in-frame clones only, not all of them. The sample includes 12,000 or so clones, around 81% of them seen just once. Over chemoradiotherapy, repertoires were sampled more than once. The study's findings and limits: Only two HPV16-positive patients supplied the functional HPV-specificity definition.

Germline-derived CDR1 and CDR2 are MNHEY and SMNVEV (reference sequence). The CDR3 spans 17 residues. V gave up 6 bases and J gave up 4 bases; unmatched junction bases: 12. The receptor comes from a human donor with HPV-associated anogenital cancer. This material was acquired from a patient who underwent chemoradiotherapy. The chain uses TRBV27 and TRBJ2-5; 12 nucleotides align to TRBD2. CDR3 nucleotides: TGTGCCAGCAGCCATTTCCCGAGACTAGCGGGGGCAGAGACCCAGTACTTC. Translated, it gives CASSHFPRLAGAETQYF.